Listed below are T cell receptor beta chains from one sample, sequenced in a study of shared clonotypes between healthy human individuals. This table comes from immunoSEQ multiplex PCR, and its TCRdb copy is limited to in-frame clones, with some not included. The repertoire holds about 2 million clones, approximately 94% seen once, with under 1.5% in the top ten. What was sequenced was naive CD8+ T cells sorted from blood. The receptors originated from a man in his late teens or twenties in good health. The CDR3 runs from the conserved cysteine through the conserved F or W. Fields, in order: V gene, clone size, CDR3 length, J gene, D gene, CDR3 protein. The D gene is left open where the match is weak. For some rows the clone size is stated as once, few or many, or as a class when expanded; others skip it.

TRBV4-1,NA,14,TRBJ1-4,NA,CASSPRQDNEKLFF
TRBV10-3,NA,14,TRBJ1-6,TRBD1,CAISSDRENSPLHF
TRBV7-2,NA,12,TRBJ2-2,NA,CASSLVRGELFF
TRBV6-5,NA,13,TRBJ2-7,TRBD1,CASSSGTGIEQYF
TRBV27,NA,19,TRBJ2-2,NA,CASSLLVPGDKPNTGELFF
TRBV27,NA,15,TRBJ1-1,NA,CASSSAPLTGTEAFF
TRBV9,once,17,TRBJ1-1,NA,CASSLADSWGSGTEAFF
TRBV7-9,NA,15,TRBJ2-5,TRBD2,CASSLVGLAEETQYF
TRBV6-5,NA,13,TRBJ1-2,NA,CASSGHIGYGYTF
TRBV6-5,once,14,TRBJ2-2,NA,CASSQLVYGGELFF
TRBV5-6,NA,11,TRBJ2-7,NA,CASSLGPKQYF
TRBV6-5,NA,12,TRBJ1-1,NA,CASRDRDLEAFF
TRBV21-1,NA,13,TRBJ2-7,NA,CASSKVQGYEQYF
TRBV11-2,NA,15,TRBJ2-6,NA,CASSLGGYGANVLTF
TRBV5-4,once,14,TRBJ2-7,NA,CASSLGDNPYEQYF
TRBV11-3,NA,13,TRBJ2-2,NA,CASAPWNTGELFF
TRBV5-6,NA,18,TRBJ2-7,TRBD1,CASSLVVGTGASEYEQYF
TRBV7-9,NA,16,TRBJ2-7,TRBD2,CASSLTTSGSSYEQYF
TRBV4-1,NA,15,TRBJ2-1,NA,CASSQERTTYNEQFF
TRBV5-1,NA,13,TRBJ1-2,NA,CASSGGDLNGYTF
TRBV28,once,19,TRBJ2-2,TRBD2,CASSLSLSGGEANTGELFF
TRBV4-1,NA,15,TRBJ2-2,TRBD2,CASTLAGMNTGELFF
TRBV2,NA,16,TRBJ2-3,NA,CASRGMFGASTDTQYF
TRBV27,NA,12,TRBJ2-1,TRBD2,CASSPGGNEQFF
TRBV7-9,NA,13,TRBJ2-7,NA,CASSLETGLEQYF
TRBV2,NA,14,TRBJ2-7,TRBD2,CASSTLAESYEQYF
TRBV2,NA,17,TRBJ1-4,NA,CASSEGGRAVPGEKLFF
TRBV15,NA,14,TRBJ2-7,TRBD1,CATRQTGEYYEQYF
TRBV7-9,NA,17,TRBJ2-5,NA,CASSLSGERYLGETQYF
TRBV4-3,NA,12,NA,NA,CASSQDHGEQYF
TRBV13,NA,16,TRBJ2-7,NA,CASSPWGGATTYEQYF
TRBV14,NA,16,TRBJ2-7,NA,CAGSQEGPRENYEQYF
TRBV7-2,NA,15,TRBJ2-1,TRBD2,CASSFSGDSYNEQFF
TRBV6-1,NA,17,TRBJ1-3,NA,CASSVDPVSISGNTIYF
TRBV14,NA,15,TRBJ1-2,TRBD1,CASSQVSDRVDGYTF
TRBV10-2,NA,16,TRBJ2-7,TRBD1,CASSESLGQTHYEQYF
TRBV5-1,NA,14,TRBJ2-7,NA,CASSWTTPSYEQYF
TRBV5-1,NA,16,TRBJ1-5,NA,CASSLDGITSNQPQHF
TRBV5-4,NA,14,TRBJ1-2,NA,CASSLDRVSYGYTF
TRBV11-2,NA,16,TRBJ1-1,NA,CASSLWGGYMNTEAFF
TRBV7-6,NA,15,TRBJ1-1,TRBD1,CASSLLPGGNTEAFF
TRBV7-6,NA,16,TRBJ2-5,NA,CASSLEAPLPKETQYF